This T cell receptor (beta chain) is drawn from a study of blood T cell repertoires in COVID-19. Study summary: Donors in the United States, Italy and Spain gave samples during acute or convalescent COVID-19.

Germline values: CDR1 SGHRS, CDR2 YFSETQ. Germline trimming cut 6 bases from V and 10 bases from J; bases unmatched to any gene: 11. This CDR3 is built from 15 residues. Sequencing was performed with immunoSEQ multiplex PCR; in TCRdb, only in-frame clones are kept and a portion is missing. The sample has 25,000 to 30,000 clones, about 80% seen once. The TCR originated in a man between 65 and 80 years old with acute or convalescent COVID-19. Sequenced input: peripheral blood. V is TRBV5-1 and J is TRBJ2-1; 12 nucleotides align to TRBD2. This chain's CDR3 is CASTPTSGGINEQFF. DNA of the CDR3: TGCGCCAGCACCCCGACTAGCGGGGGTATTAACGAGCAGTTCTTC.